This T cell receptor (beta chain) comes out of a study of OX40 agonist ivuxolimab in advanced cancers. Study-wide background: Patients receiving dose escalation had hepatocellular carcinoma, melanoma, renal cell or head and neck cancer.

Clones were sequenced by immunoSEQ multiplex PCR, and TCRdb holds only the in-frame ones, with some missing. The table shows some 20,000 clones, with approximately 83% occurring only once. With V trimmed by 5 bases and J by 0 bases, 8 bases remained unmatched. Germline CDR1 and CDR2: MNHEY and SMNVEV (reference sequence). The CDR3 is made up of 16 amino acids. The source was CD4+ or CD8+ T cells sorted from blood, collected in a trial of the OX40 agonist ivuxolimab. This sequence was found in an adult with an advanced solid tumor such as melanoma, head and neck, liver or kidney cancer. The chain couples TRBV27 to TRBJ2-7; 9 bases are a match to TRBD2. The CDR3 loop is CASSIMGGRASYEQYF. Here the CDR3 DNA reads TGTGCCAGCAGTATCATGGGCGGGAGGGCCTCCTACGAGCAGTACTTC.